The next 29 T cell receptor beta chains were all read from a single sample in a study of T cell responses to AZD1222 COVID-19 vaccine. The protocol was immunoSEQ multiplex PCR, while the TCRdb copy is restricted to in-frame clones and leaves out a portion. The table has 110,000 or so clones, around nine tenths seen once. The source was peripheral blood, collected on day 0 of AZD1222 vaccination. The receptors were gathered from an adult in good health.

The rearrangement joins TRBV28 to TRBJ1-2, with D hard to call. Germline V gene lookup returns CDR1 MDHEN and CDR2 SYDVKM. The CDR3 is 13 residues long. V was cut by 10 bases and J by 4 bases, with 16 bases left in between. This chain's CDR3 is CATVRPELYGYTF. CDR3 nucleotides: TGTGCCACCGTCAGACCTGAGCTCTATGGCTACACCTTC.

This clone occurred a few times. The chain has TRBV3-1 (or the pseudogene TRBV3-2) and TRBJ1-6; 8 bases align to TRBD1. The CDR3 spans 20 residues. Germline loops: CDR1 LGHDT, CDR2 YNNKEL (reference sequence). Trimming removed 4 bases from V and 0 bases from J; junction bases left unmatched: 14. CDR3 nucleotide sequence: TGTGCCAGCAGCCCCTCCCCGGGACAGGCCCGCGACTCCTATAATTCACCCCTCCACTTT. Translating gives CASSPSPGQARDSYNSPLHF.

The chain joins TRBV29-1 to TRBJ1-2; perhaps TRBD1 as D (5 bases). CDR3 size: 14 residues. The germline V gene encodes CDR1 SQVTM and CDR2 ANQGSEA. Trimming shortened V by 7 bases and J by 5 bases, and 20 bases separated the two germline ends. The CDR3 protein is CSAQGADIVYGYTF. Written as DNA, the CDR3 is TGCAGCGCCCAGGGCGCGGATATAGTTTATGGCTACACCTTC.

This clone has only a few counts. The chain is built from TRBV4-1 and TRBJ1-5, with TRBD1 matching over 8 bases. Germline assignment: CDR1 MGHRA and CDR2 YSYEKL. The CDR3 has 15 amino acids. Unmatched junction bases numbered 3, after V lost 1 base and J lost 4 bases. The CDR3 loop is CASSQVTGGNQPQHF. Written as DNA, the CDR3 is TGCGCCAGCAGCCAAGTCACAGGGGGGAATCAGCCCCAGCATTTT.

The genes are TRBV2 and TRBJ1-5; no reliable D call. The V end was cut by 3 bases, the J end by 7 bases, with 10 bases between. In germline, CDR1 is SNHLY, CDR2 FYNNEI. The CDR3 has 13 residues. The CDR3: CASSEYRGQPQHF. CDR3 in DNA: TGTGCCAGCAGTGAGTACCGTGGGCAGCCCCAGCATTTT. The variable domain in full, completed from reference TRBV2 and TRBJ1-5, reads EPEVTQTPSHQVTQMGQEVILRCVPISNHLYFYWYRQILGQKVEFLVSFYNNEISEKSEIFDDQFSVERPDGSNFTLKIRSTKLEDSAMYFCASSEYRGQPQHFGDGTRLSIL.

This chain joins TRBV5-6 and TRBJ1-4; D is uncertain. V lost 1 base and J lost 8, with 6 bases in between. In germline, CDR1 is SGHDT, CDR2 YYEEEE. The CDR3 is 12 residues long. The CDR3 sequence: CASSLRNEKLFF. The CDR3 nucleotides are TGTGCCAGCAGCTTGAGGAACGAAAAACTGTTTTTT.

The CDR3 sequence is CASSKAVDRGWPNEKLFF. CDR3 nucleotides: TGTGCCAGCAGCAAAGCGGTAGACAGGGGTTGGCCTAATGAAAAACTGTTTTTT. The V call is TRBV21-1, the J call TRBJ1-4; TRBD1 is the table's D call and was not checked against the DNA. TRBV21-1 is flagged as a pseudogene. The CDR3 is made up of 18 amino acids.

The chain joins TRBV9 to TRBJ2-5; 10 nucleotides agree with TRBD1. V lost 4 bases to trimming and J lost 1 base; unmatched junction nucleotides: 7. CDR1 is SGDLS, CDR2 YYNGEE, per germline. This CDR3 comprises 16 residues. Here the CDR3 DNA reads TGTGCCAGCAGCCCCCGGGACAGGGGAGGCCAAGAGACCCAGTACTTC. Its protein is CASSPRDRGGQETQYF.

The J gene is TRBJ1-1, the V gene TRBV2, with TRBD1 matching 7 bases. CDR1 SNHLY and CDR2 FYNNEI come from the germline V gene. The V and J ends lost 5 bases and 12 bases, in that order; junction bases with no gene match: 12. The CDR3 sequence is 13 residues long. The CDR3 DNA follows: TGTGCCAGCAGTCCGACAGGGTGGCCCACGCCTTTCTTT. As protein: CASSPTGWPTPFF.

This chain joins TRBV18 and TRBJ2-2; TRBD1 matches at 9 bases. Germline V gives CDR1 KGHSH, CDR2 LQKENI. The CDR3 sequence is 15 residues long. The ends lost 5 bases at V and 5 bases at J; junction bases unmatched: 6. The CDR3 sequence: CASSAGQGRTGELFF. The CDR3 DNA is TGTGCCAGCTCAGCGGGACAGGGAAGAACCGGGGAGCTGTTTTTT.

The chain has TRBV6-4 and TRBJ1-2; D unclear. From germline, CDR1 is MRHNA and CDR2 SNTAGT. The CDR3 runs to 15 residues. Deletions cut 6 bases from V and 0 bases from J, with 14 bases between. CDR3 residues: CASRMPPAANYGYTF. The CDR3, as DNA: TGTGCCAGCAGGATGCCGCCCGCAGCTAACTATGGCTACACCTTC.

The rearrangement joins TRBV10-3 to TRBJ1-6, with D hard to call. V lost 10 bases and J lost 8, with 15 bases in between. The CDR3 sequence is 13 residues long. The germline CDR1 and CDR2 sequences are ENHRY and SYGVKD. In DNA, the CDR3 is TGTGCCACCGCGGGAGATGGGGATTCACCCCTCCACTTT. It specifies CATAGDGDSPLHF.

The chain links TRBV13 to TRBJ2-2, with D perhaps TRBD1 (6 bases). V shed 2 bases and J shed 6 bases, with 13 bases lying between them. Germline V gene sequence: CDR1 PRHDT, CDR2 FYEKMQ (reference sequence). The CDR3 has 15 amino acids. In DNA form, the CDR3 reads TGTGCCAGCAGCTTACCAGGGGCGAAAGCCGGGGAGCTGTTTTTT. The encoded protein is CASSLPGAKAGELFF.

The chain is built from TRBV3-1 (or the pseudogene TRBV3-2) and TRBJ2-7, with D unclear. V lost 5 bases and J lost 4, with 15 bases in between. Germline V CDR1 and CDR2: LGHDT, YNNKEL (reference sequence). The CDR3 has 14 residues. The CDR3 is CASSKLDGRYEQYF. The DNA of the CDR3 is TGTGCCAGCAGCAAGTTAGATGGAAGGTACGAGCAGTACTTC.

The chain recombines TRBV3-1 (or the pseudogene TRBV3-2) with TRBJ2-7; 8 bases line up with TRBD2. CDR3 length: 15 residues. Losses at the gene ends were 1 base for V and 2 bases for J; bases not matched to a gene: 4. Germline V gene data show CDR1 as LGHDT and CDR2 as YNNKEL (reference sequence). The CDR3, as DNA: TGTGCCAGCAGCCAAGCAACTAGCGGTCCCTACGAGCAGTACTTC. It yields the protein CASSQATSGPYEQYF.

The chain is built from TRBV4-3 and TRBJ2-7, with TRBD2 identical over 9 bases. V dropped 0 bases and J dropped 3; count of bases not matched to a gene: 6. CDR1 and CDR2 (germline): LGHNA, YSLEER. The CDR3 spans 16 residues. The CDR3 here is CASSQDGGSGSYEQYF. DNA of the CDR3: TGCGCCAGCAGCCAAGATGGAGGTAGCGGGAGCTACGAGCAGTACTTC.

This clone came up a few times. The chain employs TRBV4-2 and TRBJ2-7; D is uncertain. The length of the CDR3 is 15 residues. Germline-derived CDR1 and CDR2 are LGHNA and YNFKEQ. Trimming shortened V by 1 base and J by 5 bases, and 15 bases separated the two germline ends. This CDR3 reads CASSQATHDRNEQYF. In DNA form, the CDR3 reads TGTGCCAGCAGCCAAGCGACCCACGATAGGAACGAGCAGTACTTC.

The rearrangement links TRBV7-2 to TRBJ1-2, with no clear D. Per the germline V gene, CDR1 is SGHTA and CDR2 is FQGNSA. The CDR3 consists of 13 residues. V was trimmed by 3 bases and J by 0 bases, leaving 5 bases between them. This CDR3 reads CASSFSPNYGYTF. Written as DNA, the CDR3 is TGTGCCAGCAGCTTCTCTCCTAACTATGGCTACACCTTC.

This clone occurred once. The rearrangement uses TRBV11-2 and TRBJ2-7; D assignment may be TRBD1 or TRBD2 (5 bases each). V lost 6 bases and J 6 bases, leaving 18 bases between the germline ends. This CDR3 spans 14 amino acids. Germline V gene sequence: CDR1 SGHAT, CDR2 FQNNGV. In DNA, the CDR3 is TGTGCCAGCAGGGGGACGGCAGGACCATCCGAGCAGTACTTC. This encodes CASRGTAGPSEQYF.

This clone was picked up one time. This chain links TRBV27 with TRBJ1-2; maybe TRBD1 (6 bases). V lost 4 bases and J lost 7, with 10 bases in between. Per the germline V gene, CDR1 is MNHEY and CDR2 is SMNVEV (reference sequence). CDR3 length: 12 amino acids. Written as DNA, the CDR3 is TGTGCCAGCAGTTCAGGGGTGGGTGGCTACACCTTC. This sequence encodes CASSSGVGGYTF.

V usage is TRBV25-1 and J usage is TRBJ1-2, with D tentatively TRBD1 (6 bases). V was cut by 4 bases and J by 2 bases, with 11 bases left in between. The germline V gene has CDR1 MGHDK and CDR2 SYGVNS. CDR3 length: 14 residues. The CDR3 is CASSVLQGNYGYTF. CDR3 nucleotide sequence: TGTGCCAGCAGTGTCTTACAGGGAAACTATGGCTACACCTTC.

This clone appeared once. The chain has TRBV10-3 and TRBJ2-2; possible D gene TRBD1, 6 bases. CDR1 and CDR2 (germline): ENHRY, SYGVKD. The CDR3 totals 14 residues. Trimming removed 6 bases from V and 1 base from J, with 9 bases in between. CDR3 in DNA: TGTGCCATCAGCCCGGGACAGAACACCGGGGAGCTGTTTTTT. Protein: CAISPGQNTGELFF.

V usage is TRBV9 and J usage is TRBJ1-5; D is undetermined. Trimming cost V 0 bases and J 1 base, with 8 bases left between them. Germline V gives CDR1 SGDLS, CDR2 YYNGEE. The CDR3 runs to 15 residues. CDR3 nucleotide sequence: TGTGCCAGCAGCGTAGAGGGTCTAAGCAATCAGCCCCAGCATTTT. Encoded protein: CASSVEGLSNQPQHF.

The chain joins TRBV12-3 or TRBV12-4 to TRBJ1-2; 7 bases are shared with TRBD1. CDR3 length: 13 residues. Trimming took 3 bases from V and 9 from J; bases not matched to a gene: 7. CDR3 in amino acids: CASSFQGGLRYTF. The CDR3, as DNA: TGTGCCAGCAGTTTCCAGGGGGGGCTGCGCTACACCTTC.

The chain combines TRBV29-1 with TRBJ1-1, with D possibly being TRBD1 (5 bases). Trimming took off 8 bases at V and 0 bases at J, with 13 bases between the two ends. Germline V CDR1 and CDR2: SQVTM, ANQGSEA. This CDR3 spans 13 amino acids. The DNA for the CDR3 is TGCAGCACATCGGGGGGGGTGAACACTGAAGCTTTCTTT. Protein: CSTSGGVNTEAFF.

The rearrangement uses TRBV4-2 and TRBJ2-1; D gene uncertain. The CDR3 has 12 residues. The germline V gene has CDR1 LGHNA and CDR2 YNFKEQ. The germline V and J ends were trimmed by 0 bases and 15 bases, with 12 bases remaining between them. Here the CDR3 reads CASSQDGLRPFF. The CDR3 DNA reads TGTGCCAGCAGCCAAGATGGATTACGTCCGTTCTTC.

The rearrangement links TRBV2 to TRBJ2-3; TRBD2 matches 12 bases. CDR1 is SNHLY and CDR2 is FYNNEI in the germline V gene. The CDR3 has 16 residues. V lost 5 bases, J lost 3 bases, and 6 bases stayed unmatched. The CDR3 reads CASSLAGGPSTDTQYF. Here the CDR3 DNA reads TGTGCCAGCAGTCTAGCGGGAGGGCCGAGTACAGATACGCAGTATTTT. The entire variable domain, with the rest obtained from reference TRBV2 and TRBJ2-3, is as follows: EPEVTQTPSHQVTQMGQEVILRCVPISNHLYFYWYRQILGQKVEFLVSFYNNEISEKSEIFDDQFSVERPDGSNFTLKIRSTKLEDSAMYFCASSLAGGPSTDTQYFGPGTRLTVL.

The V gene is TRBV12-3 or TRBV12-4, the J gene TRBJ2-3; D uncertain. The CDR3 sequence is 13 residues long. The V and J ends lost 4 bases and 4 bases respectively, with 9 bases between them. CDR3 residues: CASSYIPADTQYF. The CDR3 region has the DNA TGTGCCAGCAGTTATATACCGGCAGATACGCAGTATTTT.

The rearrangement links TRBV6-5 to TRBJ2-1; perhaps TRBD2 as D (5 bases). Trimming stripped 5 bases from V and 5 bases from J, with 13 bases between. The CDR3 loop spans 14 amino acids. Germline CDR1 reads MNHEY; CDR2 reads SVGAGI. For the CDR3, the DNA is TGTGCCAGCAGTAAGTCGGCGGGTCACAATGAGCAGTTCTTC. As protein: CASSKSAGHNEQFF.